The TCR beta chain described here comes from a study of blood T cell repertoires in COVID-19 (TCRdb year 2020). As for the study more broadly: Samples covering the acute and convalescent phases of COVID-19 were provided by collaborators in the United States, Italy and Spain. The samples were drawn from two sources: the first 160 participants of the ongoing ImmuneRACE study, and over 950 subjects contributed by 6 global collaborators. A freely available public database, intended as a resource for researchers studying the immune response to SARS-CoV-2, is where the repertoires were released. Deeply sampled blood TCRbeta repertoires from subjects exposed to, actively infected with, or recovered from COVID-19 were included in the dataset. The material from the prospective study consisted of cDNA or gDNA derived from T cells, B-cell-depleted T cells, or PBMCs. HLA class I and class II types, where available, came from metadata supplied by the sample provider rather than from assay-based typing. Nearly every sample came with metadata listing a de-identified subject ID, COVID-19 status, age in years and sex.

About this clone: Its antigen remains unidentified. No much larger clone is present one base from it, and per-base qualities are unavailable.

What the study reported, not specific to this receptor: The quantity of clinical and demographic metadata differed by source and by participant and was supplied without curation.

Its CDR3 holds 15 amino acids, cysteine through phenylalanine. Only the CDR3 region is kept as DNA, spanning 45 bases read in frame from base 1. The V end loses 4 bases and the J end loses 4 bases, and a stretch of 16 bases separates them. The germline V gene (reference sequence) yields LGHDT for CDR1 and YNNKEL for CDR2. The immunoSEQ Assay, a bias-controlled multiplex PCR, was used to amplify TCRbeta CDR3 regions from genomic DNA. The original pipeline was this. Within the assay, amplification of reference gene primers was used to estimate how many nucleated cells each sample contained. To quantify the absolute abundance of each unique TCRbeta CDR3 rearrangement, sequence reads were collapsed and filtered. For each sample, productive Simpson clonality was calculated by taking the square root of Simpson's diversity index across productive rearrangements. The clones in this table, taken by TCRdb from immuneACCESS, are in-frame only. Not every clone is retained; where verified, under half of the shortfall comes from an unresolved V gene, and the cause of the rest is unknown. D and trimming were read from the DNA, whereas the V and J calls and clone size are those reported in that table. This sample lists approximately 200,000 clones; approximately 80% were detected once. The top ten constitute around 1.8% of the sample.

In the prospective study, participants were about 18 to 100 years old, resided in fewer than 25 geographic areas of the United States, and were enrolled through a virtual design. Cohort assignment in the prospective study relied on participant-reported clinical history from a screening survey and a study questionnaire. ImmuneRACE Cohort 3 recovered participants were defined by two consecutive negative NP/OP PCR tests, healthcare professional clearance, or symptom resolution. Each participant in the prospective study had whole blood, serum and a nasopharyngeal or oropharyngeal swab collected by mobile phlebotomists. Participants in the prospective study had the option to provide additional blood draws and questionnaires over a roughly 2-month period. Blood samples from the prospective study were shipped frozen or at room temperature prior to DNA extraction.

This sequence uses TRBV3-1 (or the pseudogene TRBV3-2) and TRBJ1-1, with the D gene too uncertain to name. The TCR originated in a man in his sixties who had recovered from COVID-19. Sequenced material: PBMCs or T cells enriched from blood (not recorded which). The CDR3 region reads CASSPGRSRSTEAFF. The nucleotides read TGTGCCAGCAGCCCCGGGAGGAGCCGAAGCACTGAAGCTTTCTTT.